Following are 31 T cell receptor beta chains from one sample sequenced in a study of blood T cell repertoires in COVID-19 (dated by TCRdb to 2019 to 2021). Library method: the immunoSEQ multiplex PCR assay. Entries here come from immuneACCESS through TCRdb and include only in-frame sequences with V and J called. Some clones fail to appear in such tables; in the studies checked, an unresolved V gene covers under half of the shortfall, and the cause of the remainder is unknown. The sample yields about 68,000 clones; over 65% were counted once. The leading ten clones occupy under 30% of the sample. Input material: peripheral blood. These receptors were taken from a human donor in a cohort sampled during active COVID-19.

The V call is TRBV9, the J call TRBJ2-2; 7 bases fit TRBD2. The CDR3 is 16 amino acids. Germline values: CDR1 SGDLS, CDR2 YYNGEE. V was pared by 0 bases and J by 4 bases, with 6 bases of the junction left unmatched. The CDR3 DNA follows: TGTGCCAGCAGCGTAGATTCTAGCGGAGTCACCGGGGAGCTGTTTTTT. Its translation is CASSVDSSGVTGELFF.

The chain links TRBV2 to TRBJ1-6, with a possible D match to TRBD1 (5 bases). Germline V CDR1 and CDR2: SNHLY, FYNNEI. Deletions cut 6 bases from V and 14 bases from J, with 11 bases between. The CDR3 is 11 residues long. The DNA for the CDR3 is TGTGCCAGCAGGCCCCAAGGGGCCCTCCACTTT. Translated, it gives CASRPQGALHF.

J is TRBJ2-7 and V is TRBV2, with D hard to call. V shed 2 bases and J shed 0 bases, with 5 bases lying between them. The CDR3 covers 13 residues. CDR1 is SNHLY and CDR2 is FYNNEI in the germline V gene. CDR3 amino acids: CASSENTSYEQYF. The CDR3 DNA reads as TGTGCCAGCAGTGAAAACACCTCCTACGAGCAGTACTTC.

This chain uses TRBV10-3 with TRBJ1-6; no reliable D call. The CDR3 covers 13 residues. V lost 7 bases, J lost 10 bases, and 14 bases lay in between. Germline V gene sequence: CDR1 ENHRY, CDR2 SYGVKD. CDR3 nucleotide sequence: TGTGCCATCACAGTCCGGGGTCGCTCACCCCTCCACTTT. This encodes CAITVRGRSPLHF.

The V call is TRBV24-1, the J call TRBJ2-2, with 12 nucleotides matching TRBD1. Unmatched junction bases numbered 4, after V lost 9 bases and J lost 0 bases. Germline CDR1 KGHDR, CDR2 SFDVKD. CDR3 length: 16 residues. In DNA form, the CDR3 reads TGTGCCACCGCCGGGACAGGGGGCGCGAACACCGGGGAGCTGTTTTTT. Translation gives CATAGTGGANTGELFF.

The J gene is TRBJ2-1, the V gene TRBV11-2; 8 positions match TRBD1. Germline V gene data show CDR1 as SGHAT and CDR2 as FQNNGV. The length of the CDR3 is 16 residues. Germline trimming cut 4 bases from V and 6 bases from J; bases unmatched to any gene: 11. CDR3 in DNA: TGTGCCAGCAGCTCTAGGTTTGGACAGGGAGGCAATGAGCAGTTCTTC. Protein: CASSSRFGQGGNEQFF. The full variable domain, with the rest looked up from reference TRBV11-2 and TRBJ2-1, is EAGVAQSPRYKIIEKRQSVAFWCNPISGHATLYWYQQILGQGPKLLIQFQNNGVVDDSQLPKDRFSAERLKGVDSTLKIQPAKLEDSAVYLCASSSRFGQGGNEQFFGPGTRLTVL.

This chain links TRBV10-1 with TRBJ1-1; TRBD1 matches at 10 bases. CDR1 WNHNN and CDR2 SYGVQD come from the germline V gene (reference sequence). The V and J ends lost 8 bases and 5 bases, in that order; junction bases with no gene match: 14. The CDR3 runs to 16 residues. The CDR3 DNA follows: TGCGCCAGCGCTCCTACGACAGGGGGCCACGTTACTGAAGCTTTCTTT. This encodes CASAPTTGGHVTEAFF.

The chain recombines TRBV6-5 with TRBJ2-1; 12 nucleotides match TRBD2. This CDR3 is 13 amino acids long. The germline V gene encodes CDR1 MNHEY and CDR2 SVGAGI. V lost 8 bases, J lost 7 bases, and 3 bases stayed unmatched. The CDR3 region has the DNA TGTGCCAGCGGGCTAGCGGGGGGGAATGAGCAGTTCTTC. Encoded protein: CASGLAGGNEQFF.

This sequence joins TRBV11-2 and TRBJ2-1, with D tentatively TRBD2 (5 bases). The CDR3 consists of 11 residues. The V end was cut by 5 bases, the J end by 15 bases, with 14 bases between. Germline lookup yields CDR1 SGHAT and CDR2 FQNNGV. The CDR3 DNA is TGTGCCAGCAGCAATACTAGGGTACCGTTCTTC. Its translation: CASSNTRVPFF.

The V and J genes are TRBV6-4 and TRBJ1-1; possibly TRBD1 for D (5 bases). Germline V lookup: CDR1 MRHNA, CDR2 SNTAGT. The V end lost 4 bases, the J end lost 4 bases, and 10 bases lay between the germline ends. The CDR3 totals 13 residues. The CDR3 spells CASSAGQFTEAFF. CDR3 coding DNA: TGTGCCAGCAGTGCCGGACAATTCACTGAAGCTTTCTTT.

The sample holds a few counts of this clone. The chain links TRBV7-2 to TRBJ2-3; D is unclear. Germline V gene data show CDR1 as SGHTA and CDR2 as FQGNSA. V lost 2 bases, J lost 3 bases, and 15 bases lay in between. The CDR3 is 16 amino acids. CDR3 amino acids: CASSLSQLKTTDTQYF. Written as DNA, the CDR3 is TGTGCCAGCAGCTTATCGCAATTGAAGACTACAGATACGCAGTATTTT.

Only a few counts were recorded for this clone. V and J are TRBV30 and TRBJ1-1, with D unclear. Between the trimmed V and J ends, which lost 2 bases and 0 bases, there was a span of 7 bases. Germline loops: CDR1 GTSNPN, CDR2 SVGIG (reference sequence). This CDR3 contains 13 residues. The CDR3 here is CAWSSGLNTEAFF. Written as DNA, the CDR3 is TGTGCCTGGAGTAGTGGGCTGAACACTGAAGCTTTCTTT.

V and J are TRBV5-5 and TRBJ2-5; tentative D call: TRBD2 (5 bases). This CDR3 is built from 13 residues. Germline-derived CDR1 and CDR2 are SGHKS and YYEKEE (reference sequence). Trimming removed 0 bases at V and 5 bases at J, with 8 bases between. The CDR3, as DNA: TGTGCCAGCAGCTTGGTTAGAGGGGAGACCCAGTACTTC. Its translation: CASSLVRGETQYF.

The chain employs TRBV4-3 and TRBJ2-5, with 9 bases that match TRBD1. V gave up 3 bases and J gave up 2 bases; unmatched junction bases: 4. Germline V gives CDR1 LGHNA, CDR2 YSLEER. The CDR3 has 15 amino acids. CDR3 protein: CASSHTGTGQETQYF. The CDR3 region has the DNA TGCGCCAGCAGCCACACCGGGACAGGGCAAGAGACCCAGTACTTC.

V and J are TRBV3-1 (or the pseudogene TRBV3-2) and TRBJ2-5; no definite D call. Per germline, CDR1 LGHDT and CDR2 YNNKEL (reference sequence). Between the trimmed V and J ends, which lost 2 bases and 4 bases, there was a span of 2 bases. CDR3 length: 11 residues. CDR3 coding DNA: TGTGCCAGCAGCCAACTAGAGACCCAGTACTTC. Its protein product is CASSQLETQYF.

The gene calls are TRBV2 and TRBJ1-2; D perhaps matches TRBD1 (6 bases). CDR3 length equals 11 residues. The V end lost 8 bases, the J end lost 4 bases, and 8 bases lay between the germline ends. Per the germline V gene, CDR1 is SNHLY and CDR2 is FYNNEI. In nucleotides, the CDR3 is TGTGCCAGCGGGGGCCTCTATGGCTACACCTTC. Protein product: CASGGLYGYTF.

J is TRBJ2-4 and V is TRBV19, with TRBD2 matching over 9 bases. Looked up from germline, CDR1 is LNHDA and CDR2 is SQIVND (reference sequence). The CDR3 sequence is 19 residues long. With V trimmed by 2 bases and J by 1 base, 12 bases remained unmatched. The CDR3 loop reads CASSIYRRRTSVAKNIQYF. The CDR3 DNA follows: TGTGCCAGTAGTATATATCGGAGAAGGACTAGCGTCGCCAAAAACATTCAGTACTTC. The variable domain in full, completed from reference TRBV19 and TRBJ2-4, reads DGGITQSPKYLFRKEGQNVTLSCEQNLNHDAMYWYRQDPGQGLRLIYYSQIVNDFQKGDIAEGYSVSREKKESFPLTVTSAQKNPTAFYLCASSIYRRRTSVAKNIQYFGAGTRLSVL.

The chain couples TRBV19 to TRBJ1-5; D perhaps matches TRBD1 (5 bases). CDR1 is LNHDA and CDR2 is SQIVND in the germline V gene (reference sequence). This CDR3 has 15 amino acids. V was trimmed by 5 bases and J by 5 bases, leaving 16 bases between them. Here the CDR3 reads CASSPKRDSYQPQHF. The DNA for the CDR3 is TGTGCCAGTAGTCCCAAACGGGACTCATATCAGCCCCAGCATTTT.

This clone has more than one count but fewer than ten. CDR3 in DNA: TGCGCCAGCAGCCAAGATGGCAGAGGTAATTCACCCCTCCACTTT. Translated, it gives CASSQDGRGNSPLHF. The J gene is TRBJ1-6, the V gene TRBV4-1; D is ambiguous. V gave up 0 bases and J gave up 6 bases, with 9 bases separating them. This CDR3 has 15 amino acids. CDR1 and CDR2 (germline): MGHRA, YSYEKL.

The V gene is TRBV28, the J gene TRBJ2-5; D call uncertain. There are 13 residues in the CDR3. The V gene lost 6 bases and the J gene lost 5 bases, with 13 bases spanning the gap. The germline CDR1 and CDR2 sequences are MDHEN and SYDVKM. CDR3 sequence reads: CASSLVNRETQYF. CDR3 nucleotides: TGTGCCAGCAGCCTAGTCAACCGGGAGACCCAGTACTTC.

The chain has TRBV19 and TRBJ2-1, with TRBD2 matching 8 bases. V trimming: 2 bases; J trimming: 9 bases; junction bases outside the gene matches: 9. This CDR3 is built from 15 residues. CDR1 is LNHDA, CDR2 SQIVND, per germline (reference sequence). CDR3: CASSIPTSGRGEQFF. CDR3 nucleotide sequence: TGTGCCAGTAGTATACCAACTAGCGGCCGGGGTGAGCAGTTCTTC.

This clone was seen more than once but under ten times. The gene calls are TRBV7-8 and TRBJ1-5; perhaps TRBD1 as D (5 bases). The CDR3 loop spans 15 amino acids. Germline CDR1 SGHVS, CDR2 FQNEAQ. V dropped 7 bases and J dropped 9 bases, with 22 bases sitting between them. The CDR3 sequence is CASNLDSQRSRPQHF. The CDR3 nucleotides read TGTGCCAGCAATTTAGACAGCCAGAGATCCCGGCCCCAGCATTTT.

The genes are TRBV5-4 and TRBJ2-1; D is unclear. Germline CDR1 and CDR2: SGHNT and YYREEE (reference sequence). Trimming left V 4 bases short and J 0 bases short, with 8 bases between. The CDR3 length is 14 residues. The CDR3 DNA sequence: TGTGCCAGCAGCGGCCCTCTCTCCTACAATGAGCAGTTCTTC. Translating gives CASSGPLSYNEQFF.

J is TRBJ2-2 and V is TRBV7-2; 8 positions agree with TRBD2. Germline V gives CDR1 SGHTA, CDR2 FQGNSA. Trimming took 8 bases from V and 5 from J; bases not matched to a gene: 7. CDR3 size: 14 residues. CDR3 loop: CASAGGIPTGELFF. CDR3 sequence (DNA): TGTGCCAGCGCGGGGGGTATACCGACCGGGGAGCTGTTTTTT.

CDR3 nucleotides: TGTGCCAGTACCTATAACACTGAAGCTTTCTTT. Residues: CASTYNTEAFF. The V call is TRBV19, the J call TRBJ1-1, with D unclear. The CDR3 has 11 amino acids. Germline lookup yields CDR1 LNHDA and CDR2 SQIVND (reference sequence). Trimming stripped 7 bases from V and 2 bases from J, with 5 bases between.

V gene TRBV4-3 combines with J gene TRBJ1-2, with D possibly being TRBD1 (5 bases). This CDR3 spans 14 amino acids. Germline V gene sequence: CDR1 LGHNA, CDR2 YSLEER. The V end was cut by 0 bases, the J end by 7 bases, with 12 bases between. CDR3 residues: CASSQDRVRAGYTF. In nucleotides, the CDR3 is TGCGCCAGCAGCCAAGACAGGGTTCGGGCTGGCTACACCTTC.

This clone appeared a single time. The chain couples TRBV5-1 to TRBJ2-3; TRBD1 aligns across 7 bases. The CDR3 loop spans 14 amino acids. Unmatched junction bases numbered 4, after V lost 3 bases and J lost 3 bases. Germline CDR1 SGHRS, CDR2 YFSETQ. CDR3 DNA: TGCGCCAGCAGCTGGGACAGACAGACAGATACGCAGTATTTT. It is translated as CASSWDRQTDTQYF. The whole variable domain, filled in from reference TRBV5-1 and TRBJ2-3, reads KAGVTQTPRYLIKTRGQQVTLSCSPISGHRSVSWYQQTPGQGLQFLFEYFSETQRNKGNFPGRFSGRQFSNSRSEMNVSTLELGDSALYLCASSWDRQTDTQYFGPGTRLTVL.

This rearrangement joins TRBV2 to TRBJ2-1, with a tentative D call TRBD1 (5 bases). This CDR3 has 13 amino acids. V was trimmed by 3 bases and J by 7 bases, leaving 10 bases between them. Germline CDR1 SNHLY, CDR2 FYNNEI. The CDR3 DNA reads TGTGCCAGCAGTGAGGTGACAGTAAATGAGCAGTTCTTC. It translates to CASSEVTVNEQFF.

This chain connects TRBV20-1 to TRBJ2-7, with D perhaps being TRBD1 or TRBD2 (6 bases each). Trimming removed 3 bases at V and 0 bases at J, with 21 bases between. The CDR3 extends over 17 amino acids. Per the germline V gene, CDR1 is DFQATT and CDR2 is SNEGSKA (reference sequence). CDR3 coding DNA: TGCAGTGCTAGTGGGGGCTATGGGCGGGGCTTCTCCTACGAGCAGTACTTC. Translating it yields CSASGGYGRGFSYEQYF.

This clone was picked up one time. The chain recombines TRBV6-5 with TRBJ1-2, with 9 nucleotides matching TRBD1. CDR3 length: 14 residues. The trim removed 5 bases at V and 8 bases at J, leaving 9 bases unmatched. Germline V gene data show CDR1 as MNHEY and CDR2 as SVGAGI. The chain's CDR3 is CASSTDRGRMGYTF. CDR3 bases: TGTGCCAGCAGTACAGACAGGGGGAGAATGGGCTACACCTTC.

The rearrangement joins TRBV6-6 to TRBJ2-7; D may be TRBD2 (5 bases). Germline V CDR1 and CDR2: MNHNY, SVGAGI (reference sequence). The CDR3 length is 14 residues. The V end was cut by 6 bases, the J end by 0 bases, with 12 bases between. CDR3 amino acids: CASRSDLNSYEQYF. CDR3 DNA: TGTGCCAGCAGATCGGACTTAAACTCCTACGAGCAGTACTTC.